Following are 16 T cell receptor beta chains from one sample sequenced in a study of blood T cells in healthy people across ages. Together with a sample-barcoded 5' primer, a J-beta primer mix was included in a second PCR lasting roughly 6 to 12 cycles. TCRdb reprocessed the 5' RACE reads with MiXCR, giving one entry per CDR3 protein. Seen here are 950,000 to 1,200,000 distinct CDR3 sequences, more than 30% observed once, and the top ten hold about an eighth. The sequenced sample was blood. These receptors were taken from a man aged 18 to 30 in good health.

This chain connects TRBV14 to TRBJ2-5, with D possibly matching TRBD1 (6 bases). From germline, CDR1 is SGHDN and CDR2 FVKESK. This CDR3 contains 14 residues. With 2 bases removed from V and 1 base from J, the gap between germline ends came to 8 bases. The CDR3 coding sequence is TGTGCCAGCAGCCAATTCAGGGGCCAAGAGACCCAGTACTTC. Translating gives CASSQFRGQETQYF. Based on the CDR3 plus reference TRBV14 and TRBJ2-5, the full variable domain is EAGVTQFPSHSVIEKGQTVTLRCDPISGHDNLYWYRRVMGKEIKFLLHFVKESKQDESGMPNNRFLAERTGGTYSTLKVQPAELEDSGVYFCASSQFRGQETQYFGPGTRLLVL.

The J gene is TRBJ1-2, the V gene TRBV4-3, with D perhaps matching TRBD1 (5 bases). The CDR3 covers 14 residues. Germline CDR1 and CDR2: LGHNA and YSLEER. V lost 0 bases and J 9 bases, leaving 14 bases between the germline ends. CDR3 DNA sequence: TGCGCCAGCAGCCAAGATGGGGGGATATATAGCTACACCTTC. Its translation: CASSQDGGIYSYTF.

The rearrangement joins TRBV2 to TRBJ2-7; possible D gene TRBD2, 6 bases. V lost 10 bases and J 10 bases, leaving 26 bases between the germline ends. Germline V gene data show CDR1 as SNHLY and CDR2 as FYNNEI. The CDR3 has 14 residues. Here the CDR3 reads CATQDSGTGATQYF. DNA for the CDR3: TGTGCCACGCAGGACTCCGGGACTGGGGCAACCCAGTACTTC.

This rearrangement joins TRBV7-9 to TRBJ1-1; weak D call: TRBD1 (6 bases). The CDR3 runs 15 residues. Germline CDR1 and CDR2: SEHNR and FQNEAQ (reference sequence). V lost 7 bases and J 7 bases, leaving 22 bases between the germline ends. CDR3: CASIPEITGTGEAFF. The DNA of the CDR3 is TGTGCCAGCATCCCTGAAATTACAGGGACTGGTGAAGCTTTCTTT.

V and J are TRBV6-5 and TRBJ1-4; possible D gene TRBD1, 5 bases. Germline V gene data show CDR1 as MNHEY and CDR2 as SVGAGI. V lost 3 bases, J lost 5 bases, and 7 bases lay in between. The CDR3 loop spans 13 amino acids. The CDR3: CASSYSGNEKLFF. The CDR3 DNA reads as TGTGCCAGCAGTTATTCAGGGAATGAAAAACTGTTTTTT.

In this sample, this clonotype turned up a few times. The genes are TRBV27 and TRBJ2-6; D unresolved. The CDR3 is 15 amino acids. V was shortened by 3 bases and J by 4 bases, with 10 bases between the two germline ends. CDR1 is MNHEY, CDR2 SMNVEV, per germline (reference sequence). Here the CDR3 reads CASSFFGPGANVLTF. Here the CDR3 DNA reads TGTGCCAGCAGTTTTTTTGGGCCCGGGGCCAACGTCCTGACTTTC.

The rearrangement joins TRBV4-2 to TRBJ2-7; 9 positions match TRBD2. J was trimmed by 0 bases and V by 2 bases; bases with no gene match: 11. Germline V CDR1 and CDR2: LGHNA, YNFKEQ. The CDR3 loop spans 18 amino acids. The CDR3 loop is CASSQQTPSAGGSYEQYF. In DNA form, the CDR3 reads TGTGCCAGCAGCCAACAAACCCCCTCAGCGGGGGGCTCCTACGAGCAGTACTTC.

The sample holds a few counts of this clonotype. V usage is TRBV27 and J usage is TRBJ2-6, with D possibly matching TRBD1 (6 bases). Germline V gene sequence: CDR1 MNHEY, CDR2 SMNVEV (reference sequence). The CDR3 covers 17 residues. Trimming cost V 6 bases and J 2 bases, with 17 bases left between them. The CDR3 DNA follows: TGTGCCAGCAGACACAGGGTATCAGGTACTGGGGCCAACGTCCTGACTTTC. It codes for CASRHRVSGTGANVLTF. Looking up the rest from reference TRBV27 and TRBJ2-6 gives the full variable domain: EAQVTQNPRYLITVTGKKLTVTCSQNMNHEYMSWYRQDPGLGLRQIYYSMNVEVTDKGDVPEGYKVSRKEKRNFPLILESPSPNQTSLYFCASRHRVSGTGANVLTFGAGSRLTVL.

This clonotype was detected a few times. The rearrangement links TRBV7-9 to TRBJ2-5; 7 bases match TRBD2. The germline CDR1 and CDR2 sequences are SEHNR and FQNEAQ (reference sequence). The trim removed 5 bases at V and 5 bases at J, leaving 11 bases unmatched. The length of the CDR3 is 15 residues. Here the CDR3 reads CASSPQVTSPETQYF. The DNA of the CDR3 is TGTGCCAGCAGCCCTCAAGTGACTAGCCCGGAGACCCAGTACTTC.

In its sample, this clonotype was seen many times. This chain links TRBV29-1 with TRBJ2-3, with D unclear. Trimming pared 0 bases from V and 4 bases from J, leaving 11 bases between. Germline-derived CDR1 and CDR2 are SQVTM and ANQGSEA. This CDR3 comprises 14 residues. CDR3 coding DNA: TGCAGCGTTGAAGAGGTTCTTGTGGCAGATACGCAGTATTTT. Its protein is CSVEEVLVADTQYF.

This clonotype was counted only a few times. The J gene is TRBJ1-5, the V gene TRBV7-2; 9 bases match TRBD1. This CDR3 has 19 amino acids. CDR1 and CDR2 (germline): SGHTA, FQGNSA. Unmatched junction bases numbered 10, after V lost 0 bases and J lost 1 base. CDR3 coding DNA: TGTGCCAGCAGCTTAGCGGGACAGGGAATTACCTACAGCAATCAGCCCCAGCATTTT. Translated: CASSLAGQGITYSNQPQHF.

The genes are TRBV28 and TRBJ1-3; D gene uncertain. Germline values: CDR1 MDHEN, CDR2 SYDVKM. This CDR3 comprises 11 residues. The V and J ends lost 10 bases and 5 bases respectively, with 9 bases between them. In DNA form, the CDR3 reads TGTGCCACCGGAGATAGAAACACCATATATTTT. It is translated as CATGDRNTIYF.

This clonotype occurred once. CDR3 in amino acids: CASSLGGTGVSNEQFF. The CDR3 bases are TGTGCCAGCAGCTTAGGCGGGACAGGGGTGAGCAATGAGCAGTTCTTC. The chain uses TRBV13 and TRBJ2-1; 10 nucleotides match TRBD1. The germline V gene has CDR1 PRHDT and CDR2 FYEKMQ (reference sequence). Trimming removed 0 bases from V and 6 bases from J; junction bases left unmatched: 5. The CDR3 has 16 amino acids. Using reference TRBV13 and TRBJ2-1 for the parts outside the CDR3, the full variable domain is AAGVIQSPRHLIKEKRETATLKCYPIPRHDTVYWYQQGPGQDPQFLISFYEKMQSDKGSIPDRFSAQQFSDYHSELNMSSLELGDSALYFCASSLGGTGVSNEQFFGPGTRLTVL.

V usage is TRBV20-1 and J usage is TRBJ1-2; the D gene is possibly TRBD1 (5 bases). The ends were cut back, 5 bases at V and 0 bases at J, with 10 bases in the middle. Germline V gene lookup returns CDR1 DFQATT and CDR2 SNEGSKA (reference sequence). The CDR3 runs to 13 residues. The CDR3 DNA follows: TGCAGTGCTTTCGACAGTGCTAACTATGGCTACACCTTC. This sequence encodes CSAFDSANYGYTF.

The chain couples TRBV12-3 or TRBV12-4 to TRBJ1-2, with D uncertain. The CDR3 is 14 residues long. Trimming took off 7 bases at V and 1 base at J, with 13 bases between the two ends. The DNA of the CDR3 is TGTGCCAGCACTAACTCCGGGAGTAACTATGGCTACACCTTC. Its translation: CASTNSGSNYGYTF.

The rearrangement links TRBV20-1 to TRBJ1-6, with 10 bases fitting TRBD1. The CDR3 has 15 residues. The V and J ends lost 3 bases and 4 bases, in that order; junction bases with no gene match: 3. CDR1 and CDR2 (germline): DFQATT, SNEGSKA (reference sequence). CDR3 sequence: CSARGQGFYNSPLHF. The CDR3 DNA sequence: TGCAGTGCTAGGGGACAGGGGTTTTATAATTCACCCCTCCACTTT.